This is a list of T cell receptor beta chains from one sample in a study of cytomegalovirus exposure and HLA in healthy donors. Profiled with immunoSEQ multiplex PCR; TCRdb holds only in-frame clones, not every one. Altogether 95,000 to 150,000 clones are present, roughly 80% being singletons, with the ten largest covering less than 2.5%. The sequenced sample consisted of PBMCs. These receptors all come from a young man in good health and CMV-seronegative. The CDR3 runs from the conserved cysteine through the conserved F or W. Fields, in order: CDR3 DNA, CDR3 protein, V gene, D gene, J gene, clone size. The D gene is left open where the match is weak. Clone size appears in some rows only: once, few, many, or a class for an expanded clone.

cdr3_nt: TGTGCCAGCAGCCGACAGACAGGGGCTCCGGATACGCAGTATTTT; cdr3_aa: CASSRQTGAPDTQYF; v_call: TRBV11-2; d_call: TRBD1; j_call: TRBJ2-3; clone_size: -
cdr3_nt: TGTGCCATCAGTGCGACAGTTGCAACTAATGAAAAACTGTTTTTT; cdr3_aa: CAISATVATNEKLFF; v_call: TRBV10-3; d_call: -; j_call: TRBJ1-4; clone_size: -
cdr3_nt: TGTGCCAGCAGTATGAGGGGAGCGGGGAATGAAAAACTGTTTTTT; cdr3_aa: CASSMRGAGNEKLFF; v_call: TRBV5-8; d_call: -; j_call: TRBJ1-4; clone_size: -
cdr3_nt: TGTGCCAGCAGCTTATTAGGAGCAGATACGCAGTATTTT; cdr3_aa: CASSLLGADTQYF; v_call: TRBV7-9; d_call: -; j_call: TRBJ2-3; clone_size: -
cdr3_nt: TGTGCCAGCAGTGGAACAGGGGGCTCTGGGGCCAACGTCCTGACTTTC; cdr3_aa: CASSGTGGSGANVLTF; v_call: TRBV6-1; d_call: TRBD1; j_call: TRBJ2-6; clone_size: -
cdr3_nt: TGTGCCAGCAGCGCCGGGACTTCCCTAACCGGGGAGCTGTTTTTT; cdr3_aa: CASSAGTSLTGELFF; v_call: TRBV7-2; d_call: -; j_call: TRBJ2-2; clone_size: -
cdr3_nt: TGTGCCAGCAGCTTAAGCGGGCAGGGTGGGAACCACTTC; cdr3_aa: CASSLSGQGGNHF; v_call: TRBV7-2; d_call: -; j_call: TRBJ2-7; clone_size: -
cdr3_nt: TGTGCCAGCAGCGTAGGGACAGGGAACTCCTACGAGCAGTACTTC; cdr3_aa: CASSVGTGNSYEQYF; v_call: TRBV9; d_call: TRBD1; j_call: TRBJ2-7; clone_size: -
cdr3_nt: TGTGCCAGCAGTGCTCTGAACACTGAAGCTTTCTTT; cdr3_aa: CASSALNTEAFF; v_call: TRBV2; d_call: -; j_call: TRBJ1-1; clone_size: -
cdr3_nt: TGTGCCATCAGTGAGTCGCCGGGACAGGGGACCTACGAGCAGTACTTC; cdr3_aa: CAISESPGQGTYEQYF; v_call: TRBV10-3; d_call: TRBD1; j_call: TRBJ2-7; clone_size: -
cdr3_nt: TGCGCCAGCAGCCAAGGACAGGGGGCTCTTGGGGCCAACGTCCTGACTTTC; cdr3_aa: CASSQGQGALGANVLTF; v_call: TRBV4-3; d_call: TRBD1; j_call: TRBJ2-6; clone_size: -
cdr3_nt: TGTGCCAGTAGTATTCTGGTTACGGGGGAGACCCAGTACTTC; cdr3_aa: CASSILVTGETQYF; v_call: TRBV19; d_call: -; j_call: TRBJ2-5; clone_size: -
cdr3_nt: TGTGCCAGCAGCTCGACACATTGGGTCTACGAGCAGTACTTC; cdr3_aa: CASSSTHWVYEQYF; v_call: TRBV11-2; d_call: -; j_call: TRBJ2-7; clone_size: -
cdr3_nt: TGTGCCAGCAGCTTCGTTGGGCCTCGGACCGGGGAGCTGTTTTTT; cdr3_aa: CASSFVGPRTGELFF; v_call: TRBV7-9; d_call: -; j_call: TRBJ2-2; clone_size: once
cdr3_nt: TGTGCCAGCACTTTAATCCGGGACAGGGGTTCCGAGCAGTACTTC; cdr3_aa: CASTLIRDRGSEQYF; v_call: TRBV6-1; d_call: TRBD1; j_call: TRBJ2-7; clone_size: -
cdr3_nt: TGTGCCATCAGCGATCCAAGACAGTATGGCTACACCTTC; cdr3_aa: CAISDPRQYGYTF; v_call: TRBV10-3; d_call: -; j_call: TRBJ1-2; clone_size: -
cdr3_nt: TGTGCCAGCAGTCCCACGACAGGCCCCTCGGAAGACGAGCAGTACTTC; cdr3_aa: CASSPTTGPSEDEQYF; v_call: TRBV25-1; d_call: -; j_call: TRBJ2-7; clone_size: -
cdr3_nt: TGTGCCAGCAGGGGACAGGGGCAGGACACCGGGGAGCTGTTTTTT; cdr3_aa: CASRGQGQDTGELFF; v_call: TRBV28; d_call: TRBD1; j_call: TRBJ2-2; clone_size: -
cdr3_nt: TGCAGTGCGGCAAGAACCGGGGAGCTGTTTTTT; cdr3_aa: CSAARTGELFF; v_call: TRBV20-1; d_call: -; j_call: TRBJ2-2; clone_size: -
cdr3_nt: TGTGCCAGCAGTGAATGGGGGACAGGGGACCACGAGCAGTACTTC; cdr3_aa: CASSEWGTGDHEQYF; v_call: TRBV6-1; d_call: TRBD1; j_call: TRBJ2-7; clone_size: once
cdr3_nt: TGTGCCACCAGCAGTCTGCACCAGGGTACTAGCACAGATACGCAGTATTTT; cdr3_aa: CATSSLHQGTSTDTQYF; v_call: TRBV15; d_call: -; j_call: TRBJ2-3; clone_size: -
cdr3_nt: TGTGCCAGCAGTGTAAGCGGATACTCCTACGAGCAGTACTTC; cdr3_aa: CASSVSGYSYEQYF; v_call: TRBV2; d_call: -; j_call: TRBJ2-7; clone_size: -
cdr3_nt: TGTGCCAGCAGCACCCGGGACAGGGGCGAGCAGTACTTC; cdr3_aa: CASSTRDRGEQYF; v_call: TRBV9; d_call: TRBD1; j_call: TRBJ2-7; clone_size: -
cdr3_nt: TGCGCCAGCAGCTCTCGACAGCCCTACGAGCAGTACTTC; cdr3_aa: CASSSRQPYEQYF; v_call: TRBV5-1; d_call: -; j_call: TRBJ2-7; clone_size: once
cdr3_nt: TGCAGTGCCAGGGACTCGGGGGAGCAGTACTTC; cdr3_aa: CSARDSGEQYF; v_call: TRBV20-1; d_call: -; j_call: TRBJ2-7; clone_size: few
cdr3_nt: TGTGCCATCAGTGAGTATCAACAGAGCTACGAGCAGTACTTC; cdr3_aa: CAISEYQQSYEQYF; v_call: TRBV10-3; d_call: -; j_call: TRBJ2-7; clone_size: -
cdr3_nt: TGCGCCAGCAGCTTGGGACAGGGTATCGAGCAGTACTTC; cdr3_aa: CASSLGQGIEQYF; v_call: TRBV5-1; d_call: TRBD1; j_call: TRBJ2-7; clone_size: -